The 20 T cell receptor beta chains below all came from one sample that was sequenced in a study of radiation and T cells in renal cell carcinoma (TCRdb year 2020). The label giving this sample's time point can be read as: baseline pretreatment blood. Interpreted using the paper, the treatment or condition label stands for: 15 Gy SBRT to primary tumor, nephrectomy 4 weeks later. Libraries came from the immunoSEQ multiplex PCR assay. Imported from immuneACCESS, the table was reduced by TCRdb to in-frame sequences with V and J called. These copies leave out some clones; in studies compared against another copy, an unresolved V gene accounts for under half, and the cause of the remainder is not known. For this sample there are about 130,000 clones; approximately 91% appear just once. The top ten hold 12% of the sample. Sequencing was performed on blood, taken from a patient whose treatment included radiotherapy and nephrectomy. These receptors were collected from a woman aged 45-65 years with renal cell carcinoma.

V and J are TRBV12-5 and TRBJ2-2, with D perhaps matching TRBD2 (6 bases). The CDR3 contains 14 residues. V was shortened by 1 base and J by 4 bases, with 7 bases between the two germline ends. Germline CDR1 and CDR2: LGHNT and FRNRAP. CDR3 loop: CASGLGGGTGELFF. The CDR3 DNA follows: TGTGCTAGTGGTTTGGGGGGAGGCACCGGGGAGCTGTTTTTT.

This clone has just one count. The V gene is TRBV18, the J gene TRBJ2-1; TRBD2 is a possible D gene (5 bases). Trimming pared 3 bases from V and 4 bases from J, leaving 7 bases between. The CDR3 spans 13 residues. Germline V gene sequence: CDR1 KGHSH, CDR2 LQKENI. Written as DNA, the CDR3 is TGTGCCAGCTCACCCGAGGGATACAATGAGCAGTTCTTC. Residues: CASSPEGYNEQFF.

The chain joins TRBV11-2 to TRBJ1-1, with D unclear. From germline, CDR1 is SGHAT and CDR2 FQNNGV. The CDR3 runs 12 residues. With 1 base removed from V and 11 bases from J, the gap between germline ends came to 11 bases. The CDR3: CASSLGRIEAFF. The CDR3 bases are TGTGCCAGCAGCTTAGGAAGGATCGAGGCTTTCTTT.

The V and J genes are TRBV19 and TRBJ1-1; 8 positions match TRBD1. The germline gives CDR1 LNHDA, CDR2 SQIVND (reference sequence). This CDR3 is built from 15 residues. V gave up 4 bases and J gave up 1 base; unmatched junction bases: 5. The CDR3 region has the DNA TGTGCCAGTAGTACCGTTGACAGGGGGAACACTGAAGCTTTCTTT. It translates to CASSTVDRGNTEAFF.

V usage is TRBV4-3 and J usage is TRBJ2-3; D unclear. The V end was cut by 1 base, the J end by 0 bases, with 14 bases between. This CDR3 spans 17 amino acids. The germline V gene has CDR1 LGHNA and CDR2 YSLEER. CDR3 sequence: CASSQVLGRASTDTQYF. CDR3 bases: TGCGCCAGCAGCCAAGTCTTAGGCAGAGCTAGCACAGATACGCAGTATTTT.

The gene calls are TRBV5-4 and TRBJ2-2; D possibly corresponds to TRBD2 (5 bases). V lost 0 bases to trimming and J lost 2 bases, with 8 bases between them. Per germline, CDR1 SGHNT and CDR2 YYREEE (reference sequence). CDR3 length equals 15 residues. The CDR3 here is CASSLGGLNTGELFF. The CDR3 coding sequence is TGTGCCAGCAGCTTGGGAGGGTTAAACACCGGGGAGCTGTTTTTT.

The rearrangement joins TRBV28 to TRBJ1-1; D may be TRBD1 (5 bases). Trimming left V 10 bases short and J 5 bases short, with 11 bases between. The CDR3 is 11 residues long. The germline gives CDR1 MDHEN, CDR2 SYDVKM. CDR3 in DNA: TGTGCCACCCGGGGGGGAACTGAAGCTTTCTTT. It codes for CATRGGTEAFF.

The V and J genes are TRBV5-6 and TRBJ1-4; D is possibly TRBD1 (5 bases). Looked up from germline, CDR1 is SGHDT and CDR2 is YYEEEE. CDR3 size: 15 residues. Deletions cut 2 bases from V and 8 bases from J, with 16 bases between. Here the CDR3 reads CASSFYGRVEEKLFF. DNA for the CDR3: TGTGCCAGCAGCTTTTACGGCAGGGTAGAGGAAAAACTGTTTTTT.

This clone came up once. This chain joins TRBV6-5 and TRBJ1-1; TRBD1 matches at 7 bases. J gave up 3 bases and V 10 bases, and 8 bases lay outside the gene matches. From germline, CDR1 is MNHEY and CDR2 SVGAGI. The CDR3 loop spans 13 amino acids. CDR3 DNA: TGTGCCATCCAAAACAGGGGTTACACTGAAGCTTTCTTT. The encoded protein is CAIQNRGYTEAFF.

The chain employs TRBV9 and TRBJ1-1; D not certain. Germline V lookup: CDR1 SGDLS, CDR2 YYNGEE. V was clipped by 0 bases and J by 2 bases, with 8 bases between them. This CDR3 spans 14 amino acids. The CDR3, as DNA: TGTGCCAGCAGCGTAGTGATCGGAAACACTGAAGCTTTCTTT. Amino acids: CASSVVIGNTEAFF. Based on the CDR3 plus reference TRBV9 and TRBJ1-1, the full variable domain is DSGVTQTPKHLITATGQRVTLRCSPRSGDLSVYWYQQSLDQGLQFLIQYYNGEERAKGNILERFSAQQFPDLHSELNLSSLELGDSALYFCASSVVIGNTEAFFGQGTRLTVV.

The V gene is TRBV6-6, the J gene TRBJ1-1; D possibly corresponds to TRBD1 (6 bases). The CDR3 has 11 amino acids. The V and J ends lost 8 bases and 11 bases respectively, with 15 bases between them. Germline CDR1 reads MNHNY; CDR2 reads SVGAGI (reference sequence). CDR3 nucleotide sequence: TGTGCCAGCCTCTCTGGGGGGGCGGCTTTCTTT. Protein product: CASLSGGAAFF.

The chain recombines TRBV6-5 with TRBJ1-1; no firm D call. Per the germline V gene, CDR1 is MNHEY and CDR2 is SVGAGI. CDR3 length equals 14 residues. Trimming took off 4 bases at V and 8 bases at J, with 17 bases between the two ends. CDR3 residues: CASSSTLKTKEAFF. The CDR3 DNA is TGTGCCAGCAGTTCGACCCTCAAGACAAAAGAAGCTTTCTTT.

This clone was observed a handful of times. The rearrangement uses TRBV11-2 and TRBJ1-6, with 7 bases aligning to TRBD1. The CDR3 totals 15 residues. J gave up 10 bases and V 0 bases, and 6 bases lay outside the gene matches. Per germline, CDR1 SGHAT and CDR2 FQNNGV. The CDR3 loop reads CASSLETGLSSPLHF. The CDR3 DNA sequence: TGTGCCAGCAGCTTAGAGACAGGGCTCAGCTCACCCCTCCACTTT. Looking up the rest from reference TRBV11-2 and TRBJ1-6 gives the full variable domain: EAGVAQSPRYKIIEKRQSVAFWCNPISGHATLYWYQQILGQGPKLLIQFQNNGVVDDSQLPKDRFSAERLKGVDSTLKIQPAKLEDSAVYLCASSLETGLSSPLHFGNGTRLTVT.

The chain combines TRBV19 with TRBJ1-1; 7 bases align to TRBD1. The CDR3 extends over 16 amino acids. The germline V gene has CDR1 LNHDA and CDR2 SQIVND (reference sequence). V lost 7 bases, J lost 1 base, and 12 bases stayed unmatched. CDR3 DNA: TGTGCCAGTATCGCCCTTGCCAGGGGGAGGAACACTGAAGCTTTCTTT. Translation: CASIALARGRNTEAFF.

This chain connects TRBV6-1 to TRBJ2-7; 8 bases are shared with TRBD1. Unmatched junction bases numbered 6, after V lost 6 bases and J lost 2 bases. The CDR3 is made up of 14 amino acids. Germline CDR1 reads MNHNS; CDR2 reads SASEGT. For the CDR3, the DNA is TGTGCCAGCAGAAGGGACAGGAACGCCTACGAGCAGTACTTC. It yields the protein CASRRDRNAYEQYF.

The chain has TRBV5-8 and TRBJ1-1; no clear D. Germline V lookup: CDR1 SGHTS, CDR2 YDEGEE. V lost 4 bases, J lost 1 base, and 8 bases lay in between. The CDR3 runs 13 residues. The chain's CDR3 is CASSVTRNTEAFF. The DNA of the CDR3 is TGTGCCAGCAGCGTAACAAGGAACACTGAAGCTTTCTTT.

The chain has TRBV19 and TRBJ2-5; D may be TRBD2 (6 bases). Germline-derived CDR1 and CDR2 are LNHDA and SQIVND (reference sequence). V was trimmed by 4 bases and J by 2 bases, leaving 11 bases between them. This CDR3 has 14 amino acids. The CDR3 is CASSTAGRQETQYF. The CDR3, as DNA: TGTGCCAGTAGTACTGCGGGACGTCAAGAGACCCAGTACTTC.

V usage is TRBV11-3 and J usage is TRBJ2-3; D is undetermined. This CDR3 is 15 amino acids long. Germline V CDR1 and CDR2: SGHNT, YENEEA. Trimming left V 0 bases short and J 4 bases short, with 11 bases between. Here the CDR3 reads CASSLDPAASDTQYF. The DNA for the CDR3 is TGTGCCAGCAGCTTAGATCCGGCAGCTTCAGATACGCAGTATTTT.

This chain connects TRBV6-1 to TRBJ1-5, with a possible D match to TRBD1 (5 bases). V was shortened by 2 bases and J by 6 bases, with 17 bases between the two germline ends. Germline V CDR1 and CDR2: MNHNS, SASEGT. The CDR3 extends over 16 amino acids. The CDR3 DNA reads as TGTGCCAGCAGTGAAACAGGTCTCGGTCTAAGTCAGCCCCAGCATTTT. It encodes CASSETGLGLSQPQHF.

The chain links TRBV19 to TRBJ1-1; D is uncertain. The V gene's germline CDR1 is LNHDA and CDR2 SQIVND (reference sequence). Between the trimmed V and J ends, which lost 6 bases and 4 bases, there was a span of 21 bases. The length of the CDR3 is 16 residues. The chain's CDR3 is CASRDGSRFQGTEAFF. CDR3 nucleotides: TGTGCCAGTAGGGATGGGTCCCGATTCCAAGGCACTGAAGCTTTCTTT. Filled out from reference TRBV19 and TRBJ1-1, the complete variable domain reads DGGITQSPKYLFRKEGQNVTLSCEQNLNHDAMYWYRQDPGQGLRLIYYSQIVNDFQKGDIAEGYSVSREKKESFPLTVTSAQKNPTAFYLCASRDGSRFQGTEAFFGQGTRLTVV.